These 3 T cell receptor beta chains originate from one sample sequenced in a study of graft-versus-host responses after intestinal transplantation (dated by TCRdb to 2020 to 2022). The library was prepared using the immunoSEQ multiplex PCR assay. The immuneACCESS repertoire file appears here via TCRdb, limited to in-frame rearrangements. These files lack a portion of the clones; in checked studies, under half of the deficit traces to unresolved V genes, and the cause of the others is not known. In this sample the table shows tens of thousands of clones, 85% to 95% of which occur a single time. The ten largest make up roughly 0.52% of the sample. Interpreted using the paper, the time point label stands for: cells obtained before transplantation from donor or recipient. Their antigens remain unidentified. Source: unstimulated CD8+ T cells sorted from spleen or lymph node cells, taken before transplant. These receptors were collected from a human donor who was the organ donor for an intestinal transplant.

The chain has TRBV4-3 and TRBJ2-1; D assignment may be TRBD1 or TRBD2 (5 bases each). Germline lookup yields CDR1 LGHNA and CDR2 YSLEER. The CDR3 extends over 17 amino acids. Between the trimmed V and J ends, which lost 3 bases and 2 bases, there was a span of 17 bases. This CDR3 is CASSQESGLSTYNEQFF. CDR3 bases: TGCGCCAGCAGCCAGGAGTCGGGGCTTTCGACCTACAATGAGCAGTTCTTC.

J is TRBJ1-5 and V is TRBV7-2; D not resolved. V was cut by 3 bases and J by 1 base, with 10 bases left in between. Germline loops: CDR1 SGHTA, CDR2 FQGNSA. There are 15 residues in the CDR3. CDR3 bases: TGTGCCAGCAGCTTGGGCTCTTCAAGCAATCAGCCCCAGCATTTT. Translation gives CASSLGSSSNQPQHF.

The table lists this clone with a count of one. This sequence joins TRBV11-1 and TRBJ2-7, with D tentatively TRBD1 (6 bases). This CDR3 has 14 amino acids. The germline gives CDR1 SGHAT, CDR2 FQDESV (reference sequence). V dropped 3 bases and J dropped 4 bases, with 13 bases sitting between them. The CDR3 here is CASSLGRGWYEQYF. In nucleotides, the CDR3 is TGTGCCAGCAGCTTGGGCAGGGGTTGGTACGAGCAGTACTTC.